The 5 T cell receptor beta chains reported below all come from one sample, sequenced in a study of T-cell reconstitution after alpha-beta-depleted transplantation in children. Preparation of the TCRbeta library involved a method that used unique molecular identifiers. TCRdb analysed the PCR reads with MiXCR anew, one entry per CDR3 protein. Here the sample spans hundreds of thousands of distinct CDR3 sequences, 13% being singletons. Source: PBMCs, mostly from graft donor cells, taken 360 days after TCRalphabeta/CD19-depleted stem cell transplant. Receptors were obtained from a male patient between 5 and 17 years old who had a stem cell transplant for acute myeloid leukemia, so the T cells may come from the graft donor.

This clonotype was recorded many times. The J gene is TRBJ2-3, the V gene TRBV15; 10 bases match TRBD2. CDR3 size: 17 residues. V lost 3 bases and J lost 0; bases outside the gene matches: 6. Germline values: CDR1 LNHNV, CDR2 YYDKDF (reference sequence). The CDR3 region is CATSREVAGGSTDTQYF. Here the CDR3 DNA reads TGTGCCACCAGCAGGGAAGTAGCGGGAGGTAGCACAGATACGCAGTATTTT.

CDR3 region: CASSRRGGNTEAFF. The CDR3 bases are TGTGCCAGCAGTCGCCGGGGAGGGAACACTGAAGCTTTCTTT. The J gene is TRBJ1-1, the V gene TRBV3-1; D call uncertain. Per the germline V gene, CDR1 is LGHDT and CDR2 is YNNKEL (reference sequence). Trimming removed 6 bases at V and 1 base at J, with 12 bases between. There are 14 residues in the CDR3.

This clonotype has only a few counts. V and J are TRBV18 and TRBJ2-1, with TRBD2 matching over 11 bases. After removal of 1 base from V and 8 bases from J, the junction contained 10 bases not matched to a gene. The germline gives CDR1 KGHSH, CDR2 LQKENI. The CDR3 consists of 17 residues. The CDR3 DNA follows: TGTGCCAGCTCACCACTAGTCACTAGCGGGAGATCGGATGAGCAGTTCTTC. This encodes CASSPLVTSGRSDEQFF.

This clonotype came up a few times. The chain links TRBV20-1 to TRBJ1-1; D is perhaps TRBD1 (5 bases). Germline loops: CDR1 DFQATT, CDR2 SNEGSKA (reference sequence). The CDR3 spans 14 residues. Trimming cost V 5 bases and J 6 bases, with 19 bases left between them. The CDR3 here is CSAARNGAKAEAFF. The CDR3 DNA is TGCAGTGCTGCCCGAAATGGGGCTAAGGCTGAAGCTTTCTTT.

The sample holds many counts of this clonotype. This rearrangement joins TRBV28 to TRBJ1-5; the D is unclear. Germline V gives CDR1 MDHEN, CDR2 SYDVKM. V was pared by 5 bases and J by 1 base, with 15 bases between. The CDR3 is made up of 16 amino acids. Here the CDR3 DNA reads TGTGCCAGCAGTGAACGGGCCCTACTAAGCAATCAGCCCCAGCATTTT. Encoded protein: CASSERALLSNQPQHF.